This TCR beta chain was captured in a study of cytomegalovirus exposure and HLA in healthy donors. Study-wide findings and caveats: Productive status was seen about 87% or about 30% of the time for most TCR beta V segments in an earlier analysis. Cytomegalovirus status, reportedly, was diagnosed with high specificity and sensitivity by the classifier. By a later analysis, the bulk of CMV-associated TCR beta chains appeared HLA-restricted.

The PCR employed 60 Vbeta primers together with 13 Jbeta primers. The repertoire was sequenced with immunoSEQ multiplex PCR; TCRdb's copy has only in-frame clones and lacks some. The profile covers about 130,000 clones, with about 80% appearing a single time and about 9.2% taken by the ten largest. The germline V gene has CDR1 SQVTM and CDR2 ANQGSEA. Trimming took 5 bases from V and 0 from J, leaving 10 bases between them. This CDR3 comprises 13 residues. As to this clone: Antigen: not known.

The clonotype originates from a man aged 30 to 39 in good health and CMV-seropositive. The chain combines TRBV29-1 with TRBJ2-5; unclear D gene. Specimen: PBMCs. CDR3 residues: CSVRGTDQETQYF. Here the CDR3 DNA reads TGCAGCGTTCGAGGCACTGACCAAGAGACCCAGTACTTC.